A selection of T cell receptor beta chains follows, all from one sample in a study of beta chain features in type 1 diabetes. Sequenced by immunoSEQ multiplex PCR; TCRdb stores in-frame clones only, minus some. The table has some 330,000 clones, roughly 13% seen once; the top ten hold roughly 0.0097%. Sequenced input: naive CD4+ T cells from blood. Every receptor here comes from a woman younger than 30 with type 1 diabetes. CDR3s include the opening cysteine and the closing phenylalanine or tryptophan. The order of the fields is D gene, J gene, clone size, V gene, CDR3 DNA, CDR3 protein. D genes are given only for firm matches. Not every row has a clone size; where given, it reads once, few, many or a size class.

d_gene: TRBD2; j_gene: TRBJ2-5; abundance: NA; v_gene: TRBV28; CDR3nt: TGTGCCAGCGGGGGGGTCCAGACCCAGTACTTC; CDR3aa: CASGGVQTQYF
d_gene: NA; j_gene: TRBJ1-2; abundance: NA; v_gene: TRBV28; CDR3nt: TGTGCCAGCAGTTTAGCGGTGGTCTATGGCTACACCTTC; CDR3aa: CASSLAVVYGYTF
d_gene: NA; j_gene: TRBJ2-6; abundance: few; v_gene: TRBV7-2; CDR3nt: TGTGCCAGCAGCTTCTTCCTCCTTGCTGGGGCCAACGTCCTGACTTTC; CDR3aa: CASSFFLLAGANVLTF
d_gene: TRBD2; j_gene: TRBJ2-7; abundance: few; v_gene: TRBV4-2; CDR3nt: TGTGCCAGCAGCCCCCGAGGGAGCGGGAGGGATTACGAGCAGTACTTC; CDR3aa: CASSPRGSGRDYEQYF
d_gene: NA; j_gene: TRBJ1-6; abundance: few; v_gene: TRBV2; CDR3nt: TGTGCCAGCCGGACGGGGGAGGATTCACCCCTCCACTTT; CDR3aa: CASRTGEDSPLHF
d_gene: NA; j_gene: TRBJ2-4; abundance: NA; v_gene: TRBV6-6; CDR3nt: TGTGCCAGCAGTTATCAACAGACAATTTTTCAGTACTTC; CDR3aa: CASSYQQTIFQYF
d_gene: NA; j_gene: TRBJ2-5; abundance: NA; v_gene: TRBV5-1; CDR3nt: TGCGCCAGCAGCGCCACTGGAGGGAGTGGGGAGACCCAGTACTTC; CDR3aa: CASSATGGSGETQYF
d_gene: NA; j_gene: TRBJ1-5; abundance: NA; v_gene: TRBV7-9; CDR3nt: TGTGCCAGCAGCTTTTGGGGGCCCAATCAGCCCCAGCATTTT; CDR3aa: CASSFWGPNQPQHF
d_gene: TRBD2; j_gene: TRBJ2-7; abundance: NA; v_gene: TRBV28; CDR3nt: TGTGCCAGCAGGCGAGTAGCGGGGGGATACGAGCAGTACTTC; CDR3aa: CASRRVAGGYEQYF
d_gene: NA; j_gene: TRBJ1-5; abundance: few; v_gene: TRBV6-5; CDR3nt: TGTGCCAGCAGTTACTCGGACAGTCGCAATCAGCCCCAGCATTTT; CDR3aa: CASSYSDSRNQPQHF
d_gene: TRBD1; j_gene: TRBJ2-3; abundance: NA; v_gene: TRBV11-3; CDR3nt: TGTGCCAGCAGCTTACGTCGACAGGGGTGGACAGATACGCAGTATTTT; CDR3aa: CASSLRRQGWTDTQYF
d_gene: NA; j_gene: TRBJ1-3; abundance: NA; v_gene: TRBV25-1; CDR3nt: TGTGCCAGCAGTGCAAGGGACTGGTCTGGAAACACCATATATTTT; CDR3aa: CASSARDWSGNTIYF
d_gene: NA; j_gene: TRBJ2-5; abundance: NA; v_gene: TRBV5-1; CDR3nt: TGCGCCAGCAGCTTGCGGAGGGGGCGGGAGACCCAGTACTTC; CDR3aa: CASSLRRGRETQYF
d_gene: TRBD1; j_gene: TRBJ2-6; abundance: few; v_gene: TRBV9; CDR3nt: TGTGCCAGCAGCGTAGCCTCGGACAGGGGGTTAGCTGGGGCCAACGTCCTGACTTTC; CDR3aa: CASSVASDRGLAGANVLTF
d_gene: TRBD2; j_gene: TRBJ2-6; abundance: NA; v_gene: TRBV6-1; CDR3nt: TGTGCCAGCAGTGCTCGAGCGGGAGTTCCTGGGGCCAACGTCCTGACTTTC; CDR3aa: CASSARAGVPGANVLTF
d_gene: NA; j_gene: TRBJ2-3; abundance: NA; v_gene: TRBV5-5; CDR3nt: TGTGCCAGCAGCTCCCACATCGATACGCAGTATTTT; CDR3aa: CASSSHIDTQYF
d_gene: TRBD2; j_gene: TRBJ2-7; abundance: NA; v_gene: TRBV6-1; CDR3nt: TGTGCCAGCAGTGTTACCATAGCGGGAGGTATCTACGAGCAGTACTTC; CDR3aa: CASSVTIAGGIYEQYF
d_gene: NA; j_gene: TRBJ1-1; abundance: NA; v_gene: TRBV6-6; CDR3nt: TGTGCCAGCAGTTACTCGCCAGGGATGAACACTGAAGCTTTCTTT; CDR3aa: CASSYSPGMNTEAFF
d_gene: NA; j_gene: TRBJ2-6; abundance: NA; v_gene: TRBV7-9; CDR3nt: TGTGCCAGCAGCCGGAGCGAGCCTGGGGCCAACGTCCTGACTTTC; CDR3aa: CASSRSEPGANVLTF
d_gene: TRBD1; j_gene: TRBJ2-2; abundance: few; v_gene: TRBV29-1; CDR3nt: TGCAGCGCCGACAGGGCGGGCACCGGGGAGCTGTTTTTT; CDR3aa: CSADRAGTGELFF
d_gene: TRBD1; j_gene: TRBJ2-7; abundance: few; v_gene: TRBV23-1; CDR3nt: TGCGCCAGCAGTCGAGACAGGGACCTTGGCGAGCAGTACTTC; CDR3aa: CASSRDRDLGEQYF
d_gene: TRBD2; j_gene: TRBJ2-4; abundance: NA; v_gene: TRBV7-9; CDR3nt: TGTGCCAGCAGCTCGACTAGCGGGGGTTTAGCCAAAAACATTCAGTACTTC; CDR3aa: CASSSTSGGLAKNIQYF
d_gene: TRBD1; j_gene: TRBJ2-7; abundance: few; v_gene: TRBV11-1; CDR3nt: TGTGCCAGCAGCCGGAAACCCGGGACAGCGTCCTACGAGCAGTACTTC; CDR3aa: CASSRKPGTASYEQYF
d_gene: NA; j_gene: TRBJ2-7; abundance: NA; v_gene: TRBV5-1; CDR3nt: TGCGCCAGCAGCCCTATTGCGGAGGACTACGAGCAGTACTTC; CDR3aa: CASSPIAEDYEQYF
d_gene: NA; j_gene: TRBJ2-1; abundance: few; v_gene: TRBV4-2; CDR3nt: TGTGCCAGCAGCCATCACGGGGGGGGACAGGGATCTGGCAATGAGCAGTTCTTC; CDR3aa: CASSHHGGGQGSGNEQFF
d_gene: TRBD2; j_gene: TRBJ2-4; abundance: few; v_gene: TRBV5-4; CDR3nt: TGTGCCAGCAGCTCGATTGAGCGGGAGAACATTCAGTACTTC; CDR3aa: CASSSIERENIQYF
d_gene: NA; j_gene: TRBJ1-5; abundance: NA; v_gene: TRBV15; CDR3nt: TGTGCCACCAGCAAAGGGGCGCGGCAGCCCCAGCATTTT; CDR3aa: CATSKGARQPQHF
d_gene: NA; j_gene: TRBJ1-1; abundance: few; v_gene: TRBV27; CDR3nt: TGTGCCAGCAGTCCCCGGTTGGCCAGTAGAGGGGAAGCTTTCTTT; CDR3aa: CASSPRLASRGEAFF
d_gene: TRBD1; j_gene: TRBJ2-3; abundance: NA; v_gene: TRBV18; CDR3nt: TGTGCCAGCTCACCCCAAGGACAGGGTGGTAGCGATACGCAGTATTTT; CDR3aa: CASSPQGQGGSDTQYF
d_gene: TRBD1; j_gene: TRBJ1-2; abundance: few; v_gene: TRBV11-2; CDR3nt: TGTGCCAGCAGCTTTTCCACAGGGGGCAGTGGCTACACCTTC; CDR3aa: CASSFSTGGSGYTF
d_gene: TRBD1; j_gene: TRBJ2-5; abundance: few; v_gene: TRBV4-2; CDR3nt: TGTGCCAGCAGCCGACAGGGCCAAGAGACCCAGTACTTC; CDR3aa: CASSRQGQETQYF
d_gene: NA; j_gene: TRBJ1-4; abundance: NA; v_gene: TRBV29-1; CDR3nt: TGCAGCGTCTACCCAGGGCCAACTAATGAAAAACTGTTTTTT; CDR3aa: CSVYPGPTNEKLFF
d_gene: TRBD1; j_gene: TRBJ2-6; abundance: NA; v_gene: TRBV5-1; CDR3nt: TGCGCCAGCAGCGCCGGGACAGGGCCCCTTCCCAACGTCCTGACTTTC; CDR3aa: CASSAGTGPLPNVLTF
d_gene: NA; j_gene: TRBJ1-1; abundance: NA; v_gene: TRBV5-1; CDR3nt: TGCGCCAGCAGCTTTCCGGGGTCCCCTGAAGCTTTCTTT; CDR3aa: CASSFPGSPEAFF
d_gene: NA; j_gene: TRBJ2-7; abundance: few; v_gene: TRBV5-1; CDR3nt: TGCGCCAGCAGCGTGGACAGCAGCTCCTACGAGCAGTACTTC; CDR3aa: CASSVDSSSYEQYF
d_gene: TRBD2; j_gene: TRBJ2-3; abundance: few; v_gene: TRBV7-2; CDR3nt: TGTGCCAGCAGCTCCGGGGGGGCGTATACGCAGTATTTT; CDR3aa: CASSSGGAYTQYF
d_gene: NA; j_gene: TRBJ2-2; abundance: once; v_gene: TRBV14; CDR3nt: TGTGCCAGCAGCCAAGATCGAGGATGGCTAGACGCCGGGGAGCTGTTTTTT; CDR3aa: CASSQDRGWLDAGELFF
d_gene: NA; j_gene: TRBJ1-1; abundance: NA; v_gene: TRBV11-2; CDR3nt: TGTGCCAGCAGCTCACTTTCTAGAGTGGCGGCTTTCTTT; CDR3aa: CASSSLSRVAAFF
d_gene: NA; j_gene: TRBJ2-3; abundance: few; v_gene: TRBV15; CDR3nt: TGTGCCACTTCCGTTTTTTCGGATACGCAGTATTTT; CDR3aa: CATSVFSDTQYF
d_gene: NA; j_gene: TRBJ1-5; abundance: NA; v_gene: TRBV19; CDR3nt: TGTGCCACCCTCGACAGGCCCTATAGCAATCAGCCCCAGCATTTT; CDR3aa: CATLDRPYSNQPQHF
d_gene: TRBD1; j_gene: TRBJ2-7; abundance: NA; v_gene: TRBV9; CDR3nt: TGTGCCAGCAGCGAGAGGACAGGACATTCCTACGAGCAGTACTTC; CDR3aa: CASSERTGHSYEQYF
d_gene: TRBD1; j_gene: TRBJ2-1; abundance: NA; v_gene: TRBV5-1; CDR3nt: TGCGCCAGCAGCTTGGGACAGGGCCTCAATGAGCAGTTCTTC; CDR3aa: CASSLGQGLNEQFF
d_gene: NA; j_gene: TRBJ2-1; abundance: NA; v_gene: TRBV25-1; CDR3nt: TGTGCCAGCAGTGAATGGGCAATCAATGAGCAGTTCTTC; CDR3aa: CASSEWAINEQFF
d_gene: NA; j_gene: TRBJ2-7; abundance: few; v_gene: TRBV28; CDR3nt: TGTGCCAGCAGTACCGGCGGGACAGACTCCTACGAGCAGTACTTC; CDR3aa: CASSTGGTDSYEQYF
d_gene: NA; j_gene: TRBJ1-1; abundance: few; v_gene: TRBV28; CDR3nt: TGTGCCAGCAGTTTCGGGGTGGAGGCTTTCTTT; CDR3aa: CASSFGVEAFF
d_gene: NA; j_gene: TRBJ2-7; abundance: NA; v_gene: TRBV29-1; CDR3nt: TGCAGCGTGGAAATTACTAGCTCCTACGAGCAGTACTTC; CDR3aa: CSVEITSSYEQYF
d_gene: NA; j_gene: TRBJ2-5; abundance: NA; v_gene: TRBV7-7; CDR3nt: TGTGCTAGCAGCCGACAGGAACAAGAGACCCAGTACTTC; CDR3aa: CASSRQEQETQYF
d_gene: TRBD1; j_gene: TRBJ1-5; abundance: NA; v_gene: TRBV11-2; CDR3nt: TGTGCCAGCAGCTTAGCTTGGGGCAGGGGGCGCGGACAGCCCCAGCATTTT; CDR3aa: CASSLAWGRGRGQPQHF
d_gene: NA; j_gene: TRBJ2-5; abundance: NA; v_gene: TRBV29-1; CDR3nt: TGCAGCGTTGAAGATCTGAAGGGGCGAGAGACCCAGTACTTC; CDR3aa: CSVEDLKGRETQYF
d_gene: NA; j_gene: TRBJ2-7; abundance: few; v_gene: TRBV2; CDR3nt: TGTGCCAGCAGCCCGGAGTACTACGAGCAGTACTTC; CDR3aa: CASSPEYYEQYF
d_gene: TRBD1; j_gene: TRBJ2-7; abundance: NA; v_gene: TRBV4-3; CDR3nt: TGCGCCAGCAGCCAGGGACAGTCCCAGTACTTC; CDR3aa: CASSQGQSQYF
d_gene: NA; j_gene: TRBJ2-2; abundance: NA; v_gene: TRBV4-1; CDR3nt: TGCGCCAGCAGCCAATTGGGACAGAACACCGGGGAGCTGTTTTTT; CDR3aa: CASSQLGQNTGELFF
d_gene: TRBD2; j_gene: TRBJ2-3; abundance: few; v_gene: TRBV7-2; CDR3nt: TGTGCCAGCAGTGCGCAAAGTGGCGGGAGTCTCGATACGCAGTATTTT; CDR3aa: CASSAQSGGSLDTQYF
d_gene: NA; j_gene: TRBJ1-4; abundance: NA; v_gene: TRBV7-2; CDR3nt: TGTGCCAGCAGCTTCCGTGCGGCAACTAATGAAAAACTGTTTTTT; CDR3aa: CASSFRAATNEKLFF